This T cell receptor (beta chain) was captured by sequencing in a study of long-term antiretroviral therapy in people with HIV. Treatment locations for all participants with HIV were in the United States. As for this clone: Antigen unknown.

Points from the study as a whole: Once patients were on ART, diversity went higher but still fell short of transplant donor controls.

Germline CDR1 reads SQVTM; CDR2 reads ANQGSEA. The V gene lost 1 base and the J gene lost 0 bases, with 17 bases spanning the gap. The CDR3 runs to 17 residues. With survey level as its setting, the immunoSEQ assay was v3.0. Generated by immunoSEQ multiplex PCR, the TCRdb table keeps only in-frame clones and is missing some. The repertoire holds tens of thousands of clones, with roughly 84% as singletons. The chain uses TRBV29-1 and TRBJ2-3; possibly TRBD1 or TRBD2 for D (6 bases each). The sequence was collected from a man aged 45-65 years with HIV. The material was unsorted PBMCs, obtained at the start of antiretroviral therapy. CDR3 in DNA: TGCAGCGTTGAAGGTGGCAAAGGGGGGATAAGCACAGATACGCAGTATTTT. It translates to CSVEGGKGGISTDTQYF.